The following is a T cell receptor (beta chain) sequence with its context. The record originates from a study of blood T cell repertoires in COVID-19. The CDR3 runs to 16 residues. Germline-derived CDR1 and CDR2 are MGHDK and SYGVNS. V was pared by 3 bases and J by 3 bases, with 6 bases of the junction left unmatched. Original analysis: It was from reference gene primer amplification that nucleated cell counts were estimated. TCRdb's copy holds only in-frame clones and misses some; the assay was immunoSEQ multiplex PCR. From that table come the V and J calls and clone size; the DNA was used to work out D and trimming. The sample lists 140,000 to 150,000 clones, around 80% occurring once.

J is TRBJ1-5 and V is TRBV25-1, with 9 bases aligning to TRBD1. The sequenced sample consisted of peripheral blood. The receptor's source is a man in his sixties with active or convalescent COVID-19. The CDR3 DNA is TGTGCCAGCAGTGACCCCGGGACAGGGAACAATCAGCCCCAGCATTTT. Its protein is CASSDPGTGNNQPQHF.